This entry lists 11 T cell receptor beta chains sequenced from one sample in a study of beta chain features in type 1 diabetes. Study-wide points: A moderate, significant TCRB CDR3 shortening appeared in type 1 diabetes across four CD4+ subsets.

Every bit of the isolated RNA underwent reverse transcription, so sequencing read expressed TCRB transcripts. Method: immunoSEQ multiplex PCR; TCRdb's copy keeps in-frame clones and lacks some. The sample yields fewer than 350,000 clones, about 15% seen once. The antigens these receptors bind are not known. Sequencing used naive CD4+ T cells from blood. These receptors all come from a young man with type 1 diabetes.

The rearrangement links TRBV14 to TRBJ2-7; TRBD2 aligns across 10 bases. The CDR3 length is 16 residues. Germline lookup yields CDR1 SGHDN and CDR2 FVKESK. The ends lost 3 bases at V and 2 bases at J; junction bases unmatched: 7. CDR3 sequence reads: CASSHTLAGVTYEQYF. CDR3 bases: TGTGCCAGCAGCCATACCCTAGCGGGGGTAACCTACGAGCAGTACTTC. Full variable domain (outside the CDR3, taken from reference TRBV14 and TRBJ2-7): EAGVTQFPSHSVIEKGQTVTLRCDPISGHDNLYWYRRVMGKEIKFLLHFVKESKQDESGMPNNRFLAERTGGTYSTLKVQPAELEDSGVYFCASSHTLAGVTYEQYFGPGTRLTVT.

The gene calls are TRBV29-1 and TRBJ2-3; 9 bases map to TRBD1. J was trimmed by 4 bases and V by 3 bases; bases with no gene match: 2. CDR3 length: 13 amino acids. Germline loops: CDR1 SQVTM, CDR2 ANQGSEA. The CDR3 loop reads CSVDRTGADTQYF. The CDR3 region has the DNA TGCAGCGTTGATAGGACAGGGGCAGATACGCAGTATTTT.

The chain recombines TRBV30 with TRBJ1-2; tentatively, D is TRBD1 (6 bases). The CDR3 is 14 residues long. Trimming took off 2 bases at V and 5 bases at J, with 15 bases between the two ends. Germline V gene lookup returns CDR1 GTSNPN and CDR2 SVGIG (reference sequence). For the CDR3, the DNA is TGTGCCTGGAGTCCGACAGGATCTGGTTATGGCTACACCTTC. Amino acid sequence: CAWSPTGSGYGYTF.

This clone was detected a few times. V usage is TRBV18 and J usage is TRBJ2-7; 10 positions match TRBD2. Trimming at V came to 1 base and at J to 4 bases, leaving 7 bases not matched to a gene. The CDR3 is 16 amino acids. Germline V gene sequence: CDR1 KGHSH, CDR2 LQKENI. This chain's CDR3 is CASSPQGLARGYEQYF. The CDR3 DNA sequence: TGTGCCAGCTCACCACAGGGACTAGCGAGGGGATACGAGCAGTACTTC.

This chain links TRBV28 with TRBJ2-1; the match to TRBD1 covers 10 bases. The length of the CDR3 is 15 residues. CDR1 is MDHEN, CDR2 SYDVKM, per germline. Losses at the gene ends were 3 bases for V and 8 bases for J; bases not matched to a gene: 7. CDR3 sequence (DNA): TGTGCCAGCAGTTTTCGAGGGACAGGGGTCGATGAGCAGTTCTTC. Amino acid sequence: CASSFRGTGVDEQFF.

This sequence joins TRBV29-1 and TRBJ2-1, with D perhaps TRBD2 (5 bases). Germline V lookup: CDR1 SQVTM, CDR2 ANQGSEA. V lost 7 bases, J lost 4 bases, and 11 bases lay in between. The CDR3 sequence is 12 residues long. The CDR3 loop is CSARTFYNEQFF. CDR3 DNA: TGCAGCGCTCGGACTTTTTACAATGAGCAGTTCTTC.

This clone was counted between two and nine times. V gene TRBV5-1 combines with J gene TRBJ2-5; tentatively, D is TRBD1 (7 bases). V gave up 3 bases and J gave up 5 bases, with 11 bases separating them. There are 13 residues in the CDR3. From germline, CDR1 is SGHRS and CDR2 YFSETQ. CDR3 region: CASSSTGRETQYF. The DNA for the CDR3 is TGCGCCAGCAGCTCGACAGGGAGGGAGACCCAGTACTTC.

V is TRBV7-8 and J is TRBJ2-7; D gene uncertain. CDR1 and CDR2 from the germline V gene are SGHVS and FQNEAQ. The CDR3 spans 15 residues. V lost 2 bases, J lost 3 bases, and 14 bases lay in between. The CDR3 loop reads CASSLNSRSFYEQYF. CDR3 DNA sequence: TGTGCCAGCAGCTTAAACTCTCGAAGTTTCTACGAGCAGTACTTC.

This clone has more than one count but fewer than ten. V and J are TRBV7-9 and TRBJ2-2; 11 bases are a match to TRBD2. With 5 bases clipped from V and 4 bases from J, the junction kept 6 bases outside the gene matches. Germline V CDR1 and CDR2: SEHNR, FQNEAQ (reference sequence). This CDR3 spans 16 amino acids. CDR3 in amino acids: CASSPTSGSTTGELFF. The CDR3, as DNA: TGTGCCAGCAGCCCTACTAGCGGGAGTACCACCGGGGAGCTGTTTTTT.

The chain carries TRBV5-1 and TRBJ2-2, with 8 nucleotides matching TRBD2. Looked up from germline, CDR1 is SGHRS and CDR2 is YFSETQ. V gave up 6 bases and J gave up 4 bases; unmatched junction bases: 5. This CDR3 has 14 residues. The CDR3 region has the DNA TGCGCCAGCAAGGCGGGAGGAGGCACCGGGGAGCTGTTTTTT. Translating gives CASKAGGGTGELFF.

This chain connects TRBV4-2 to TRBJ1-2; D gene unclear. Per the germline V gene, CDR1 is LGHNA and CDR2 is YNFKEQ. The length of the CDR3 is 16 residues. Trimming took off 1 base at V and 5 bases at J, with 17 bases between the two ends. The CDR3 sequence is CASSQGFGQVVYGYTF. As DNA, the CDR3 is TGTGCCAGCAGCCAAGGGTTTGGGCAGGTGGTTTATGGCTACACCTTC.